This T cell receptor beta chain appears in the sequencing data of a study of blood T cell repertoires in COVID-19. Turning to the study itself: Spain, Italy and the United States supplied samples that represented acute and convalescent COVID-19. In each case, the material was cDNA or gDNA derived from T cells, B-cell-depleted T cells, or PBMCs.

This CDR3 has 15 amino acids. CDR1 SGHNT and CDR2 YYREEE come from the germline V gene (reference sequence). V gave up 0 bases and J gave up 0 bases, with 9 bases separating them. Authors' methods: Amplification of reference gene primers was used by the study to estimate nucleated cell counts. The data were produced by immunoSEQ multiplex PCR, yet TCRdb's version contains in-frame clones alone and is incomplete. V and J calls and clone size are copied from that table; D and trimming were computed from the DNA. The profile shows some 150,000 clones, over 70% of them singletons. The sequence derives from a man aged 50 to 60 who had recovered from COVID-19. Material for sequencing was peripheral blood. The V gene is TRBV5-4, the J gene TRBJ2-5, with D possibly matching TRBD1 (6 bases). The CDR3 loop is CASSLGGGDQETQYF. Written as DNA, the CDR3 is TGTGCCAGCAGCTTGGGTGGGGGCGACCAAGAGACCCAGTACTTC. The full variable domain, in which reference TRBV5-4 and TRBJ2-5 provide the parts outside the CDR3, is ETGVTQSPTHLIKTRGQQVTLRCSSQSGHNTVSWYQQALGQGPQFIFQYYREEENGRGNFPPRFSGLQFPNYSSELNVNALELDDSALYLCASSLGGGDQETQYFGPGTRLLVL.